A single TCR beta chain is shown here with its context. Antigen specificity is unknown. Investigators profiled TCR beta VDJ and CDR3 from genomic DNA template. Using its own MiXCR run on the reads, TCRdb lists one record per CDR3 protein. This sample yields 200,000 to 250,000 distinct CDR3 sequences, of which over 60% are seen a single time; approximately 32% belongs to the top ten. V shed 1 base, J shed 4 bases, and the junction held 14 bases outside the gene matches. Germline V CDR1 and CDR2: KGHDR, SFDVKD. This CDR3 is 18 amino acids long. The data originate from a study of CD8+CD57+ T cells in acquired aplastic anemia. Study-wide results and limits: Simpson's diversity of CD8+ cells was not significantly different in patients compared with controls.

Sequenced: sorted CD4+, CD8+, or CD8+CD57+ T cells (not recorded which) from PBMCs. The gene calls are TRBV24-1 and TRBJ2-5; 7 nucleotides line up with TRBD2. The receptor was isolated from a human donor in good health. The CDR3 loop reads CATSDFGTASGRVETQYF. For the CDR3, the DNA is TGTGCCACCAGTGATTTTGGTACGGCTAGCGGTAGGGTAGAGACCCAGTACTTC.